This T cell receptor (beta chain) was profiled in a study of identical twins. The CDR3 loop spans 11 amino acids. From germline, CDR1 is DFQATT and CDR2 SNEGSKA (reference sequence). J was trimmed by 10 bases and V by 2 bases; bases with no gene match: 3. There are a few counts of this clonotype. Healthy Caucasians provided all donations. After template switching added a universal primer site, the resulting cDNA carried unique molecular identifiers. TCRdb independently ran MiXCR on the 5' RACE reads; one entry per CDR3 protein. The sample has hundreds of thousands of distinct CDR3 sequences; 7% to 7.5% are singletons. The sample was also reused in another study, on yellow fever vaccine responses in identical twins.

The clonotype comes from a woman aged 18-29 years in good health. This chain uses TRBV20-1 with TRBJ1-1, with 8 bases aligning to TRBD1. The sequenced material came from PBMCs. The CDR3 here is CSARQGAGAFF. Here the CDR3 DNA reads TGCAGTGCTAGACAGGGGGCAGGAGCTTTCTTT.